This is a list of T cell receptor beta chains from one sample in a study of T cells in Graves' hyperthyroidism and ophthalmopathy. One entry per CDR3 protein results from TCRdb running MiXCR on the multiplex PCR reads. This table holds roughly 640,000 distinct CDR3 sequences, roughly 15% found once. The sequencing sample was made of blood. These receptors came from a woman aged 40-49 years with Graves' ophthalmopathy. The CDR3 runs from the conserved cysteine through the conserved F or W. D genes are given only for firm matches. Not all rows give a size; the values are once, few, many and, for expanded clones, a class.

TRBD2	TRBJ2-2	TRBV9	.	TGTGCCAGCAGCCCCTGGGAGGGACCCGGGGAGCTGTTTTTT	CASSPWEGPGELFF
TRBD1	TRBJ1-2	TRBV5-1	many	TGCGCCAGCAGCTTGGTTCGGACAGGGGGGTATGGCTACACCTTC	CASSLVRTGGYGYTF
TRBD2	TRBJ2-2	TRBV28	many	TGTGCCAGCAGTTTAAGGCTAGCGGCCAACACCGGGGAGCTGTTTTTT	CASSLRLAANTGELFF
TRBD1	TRBJ2-5	TRBV2	.	TGTGCCAGCAGAGCCGGGACAGGGGGCGGACAGACCCAGTACTTC	CASRAGTGGGQTQYF
.	TRBJ2-1	TRBV7-2	.	TGTGCCAGCATAGGCAGGGGTAATGAGCAGTTCTTC	CASIGRGNEQFF
TRBD1	TRBJ1-3	TRBV18	few	TGTGCCAGCTCACCTGGGACAGGCCACTCTGGAAACACCATATATTTT	CASSPGTGHSGNTIYF
.	TRBJ2-5	TRBV3-1	few	TGTGCCAGCAGCCTCGAGTTGAGAAAAGTCCAAGAGACCCAGTACTTC	CASSLELRKVQETQYF
.	TRBJ2-1	TRBV11-2	many	TGTGCCAGCAGCGTTAGCGGAGGTGGCTATGAGCAGTTCTTC	CASSVSGGGYEQFF
.	TRBJ2-7	TRBV11-2	many	TGTGCCAGCAGCATGTACGGCGAGCAGTACTTC	CASSMYGEQYF
TRBD2	TRBJ2-1	TRBV12-3/TRBV12-4	.	TGTGCCAGCAGTTCCGGGGGGGTAGGAAATGAGCAGTTCTTC	CASSSGGVGNEQFF
TRBD1	TRBJ1-5	TRBV28	.	TGTGCCACCAATCTAGCGGCCCCCGGGGACAGCACAGATACGCAGCATTTT	CATNLAAPGDSTDTQHF
TRBD1	TRBJ1-4	TRBV6-1	few	TGTGCCAGCGACACCGGGACAGGAGGGGAAAAACTGTTTTTT	CASDTGTGGEKLFF
.	TRBJ2-1	TRBV20-1	.	TGCAGTGAGACAGGAGGCTCCTACAATGAGCAGTTCTTC	CSETGGSYNEQFF
TRBD1	TRBJ2-1	TRBV10-1	many	TGCGCCAGCGGGGACAGGGGGTTCGGTGGGCAGTTCTTC	CASGDRGFGGQFF
TRBD1	TRBJ2-7	TRBV2	.	TGTGCCAGCAGTGATGCCGGGACAGGGGGCTACGAGCAGTACTTC	CASSDAGTGGYEQYF
TRBD2	TRBJ2-5	TRBV2	few	TGTGCCAGCAGTGCTAGCGGCCAAGAGACCCAGTACTTC	CASSASGQETQYF
.	TRBJ2-6	TRBV24-1	.	TGTGCCACCCAGTCCTCTGGGGCCAACGTCCTGACTTTC	CATQSSGANVLTF
TRBD2	TRBJ2-1	TRBV9	many	TGTGCCAGCAGCGTAGGAGCGGGAGGTCCCTTAACCCTCAATGAGCAGTTCTTC	CASSVGAGGPLTLNEQFF
TRBD1	TRBJ2-1	TRBV28	many	TGTGCCAGCAGTTCCGGACAGGGTGCTGGGGTTAAGCAGTTCTTC	CASSSGQGAGVKQFF
.	TRBJ2-3	TRBV12-3/TRBV12-4	few	TGTGCCAGCAGTTTGGGGGACCGTATGCAGCCCCCAGATACGCAGTATTTT	CASSLGDRMQPPDTQYF
.	TRBJ1-1	TRBV2	few	TGTGCCAGCAGTACGGACACGAACACTGAAGCTTTCTTT	CASSTDTNTEAFF
TRBD2	TRBJ2-5	TRBV9	many	TGTGCCAGCAGCGTAGGGGGAGGGGTTCGTGAGACCCAGTACTTC	CASSVGGGVRETQYF
.	TRBJ1-3	TRBV20-1	.	TGCAGTGCTAGAGATGTGGGCGGGGGCTCTGGAAACACCATATATTTT	CSARDVGGGSGNTIYF
TRBD2	TRBJ2-7	TRBV5-1	.	TGCGCCAGCAGCTTCCGGACTAGCGGACCCTACGAGCAGTACTTC	CASSFRTSGPYEQYF
.	TRBJ1-1	TRBV11-1	.	TGTGCCAGCAGGAACAAAGGGGACTATACTCGGAACACTGAAGCTTTCTTT	CASRNKGDYTRNTEAFF
.	TRBJ1-2	TRBV5-1	few	TGCGCCAGCAGCTTTTCGGAGCACAACTATGGCTACACCTTC	CASSFSEHNYGYTF
TRBD1	TRBJ1-1	TRBV6-1	many	TGTGCCAGCAAGCCGGGACAGTTCGCCTCGCTGAACACTGAAGCTTTCTTT	CASKPGQFASLNTEAFF
.	TRBJ1-5	TRBV11-2	many	TGTGCCAGCAGCTCCTTATCCGGACACCAACAGCCCCAGCATTTT	CASSSLSGHQQPQHF
TRBD1	TRBJ1-2	TRBV30	.	TGTGCCACATCAGAGGGGGCCGGCTACACCTTC	CATSEGAGYTF
.	TRBJ2-7	TRBV29-1	few	TGCAGCGTGTCCGGGACGCCTAACGAGCAGTACTTC	CSVSGTPNEQYF
.	TRBJ1-1	TRBV6-2/TRBV6-3	.	TGTGCCAGCAGTTACTCGTTTGCAGCCCCGAACACTGAAGCTTTCTTT	CASSYSFAAPNTEAFF
.	TRBJ2-5	TRBV6-1	many	TGTGCCAGCAGTGGTACGAGGACGCGGGAGACCCAGTACTTC	CASSGTRTRETQYF
TRBD2	TRBJ2-3	TRBV6-1	many	TGTGCCAGCAGTGAAGTATTAGCGGGGGGGAGCACAGATACGCAGTATTTT	CASSEVLAGGSTDTQYF
TRBD2	TRBJ2-2	TRBV3-1	.	TGTGCCAGCAGCCCTAAACTAGCGGGGTCATCCACCGGGGAGCTGTTTTTT	CASSPKLAGSSTGELFF
.	TRBJ1-1	TRBV2	many	TGTGCCAGCAGTGATATGACAACGAACACTGAAGCTTTCTTT	CASSDMTTNTEAFF
.	TRBJ1-5	TRBV4-1	few	TGCGCCAGCAGCCCTCCAAGGGGGGGGGGTGTGGATTGGCCCCAGCATTTT	CASSPPRGGGVDWPQHF
TRBD2	TRBJ2-7	TRBV3-1	many	TGTGCCAGCAGCTTCTCGCTAGCGGCCTCCTACGAGCAGTACTTC	CASSFSLAASYEQYF
.	TRBJ2-2	TRBV20-1	.	TGCAGTGCTAGAGGGGGAGGTGTCGGGGAGCTGTTTTTT	CSARGGGVGELFF
.	TRBJ1-1	TRBV10-3	many	TGTGCCACGAGTGGGGGGGCCGGCACTGAAGCTTTCTTT	CATSGGAGTEAFF
TRBD2	TRBJ2-7	TRBV6-1	.	TGTGCCAGCAGTACGGGGACTAGCGGGAGGGCAGGCGAGCAGTACTTC	CASSTGTSGRAGEQYF
.	TRBJ1-1	TRBV20-1	many	TGCAGTGCTAGACCTGGGGGTACAGGGAACACTGAAGCTTTCTTT	CSARPGGTGNTEAFF
TRBD1	TRBJ2-5	TRBV3-1	.	TGTGCCAGCACACATCAGGGGGTTTCAGGAGAGACCCAGTACTTC	CASTHQGVSGETQYF
TRBD1	TRBJ1-1	TRBV7-9	.	TGTGCCAGCAGCTTAGGGGTCATTTCAACAGGGGACACTGAAGCTTTCTTT	CASSLGVISTGDTEAFF
TRBD1	TRBJ1-5	TRBV2	many	TGTGCCAGCAGTGAACACGGGACAGGCAATCAGCCCCAGCATTTT	CASSEHGTGNQPQHF
TRBD1	TRBJ2-7	TRBV5-6	few	TGTGCCAGCAGTAGCAGGGACAGGCTTTTCTACGAGCAGTACTTC	CASSSRDRLFYEQYF